These 27 T cell receptor beta chains were sequenced from one sample in a study of breast tumors, draining lymph nodes, adjacent tissues. TCRdb re-analysed the multiplex PCR reads in MiXCR, keeping a single row per CDR3 protein. This table has some 130,000 distinct CDR3 sequences, about a fifth appearing once. The lymph nodes were axillary draining lymph nodes from breast cancer patients. Sequences were obtained from axillary lymph node tissue. The receptor set was obtained from a female donor with breast cancer. Some clones in this sample may be carry-over from other donors' samples.

DNA of the CDR3: TGTGCCAGCAGCTTAAGAGGGACAGGCCTCACAGATACGCAGTATTTT. Translation gives CASSLRGTGLTDTQYF. The V gene is TRBV5-6, the J gene TRBJ2-3; 8 bases map to TRBD1. The CDR3 extends over 16 amino acids. Per the germline V gene, CDR1 is SGHDT and CDR2 is YYEEEE. Losses at the gene ends were 2 bases for V and 2 bases for J; bases not matched to a gene: 7.

This clonotype was counted at least ten times. This chain joins TRBV20-1 and TRBJ2-3; TRBD2 matches 7 bases. The ends lost 0 bases at V and 4 bases at J; junction bases unmatched: 10. Looked up from germline, CDR1 is DFQATT and CDR2 is SNEGSKA (reference sequence). The CDR3 has 16 amino acids. The chain's CDR3 is CSARDRGEGVADTQYF. The DNA for the CDR3 is TGCAGTGCTAGAGATCGGGGGGAGGGAGTGGCAGATACGCAGTATTTT.

V and J are TRBV20-1 and TRBJ2-3; 7 bases agree with TRBD2. Germline V gives CDR1 DFQATT, CDR2 SNEGSKA (reference sequence). Trimming cost V 3 bases and J 4 bases; bases outside gene matches: 13. The CDR3 extends over 16 amino acids. In nucleotides, the CDR3 is TGCAGTGCTAGGTCGGCTAGCGGCAAATCGGCAGATACGCAGTATTTT. This gives the protein CSARSASGKSADTQYF.

As for this clonotype: Given a much more abundant clone one base away, this may be a read error. The conserved closing phenylalanine or tryptophan is absent in this CDR3, likely reflecting a read error. The chain joins TRBV19 to TRBJ2-7; perhaps TRBD2 as D (6 bases). V gave up 5 bases and J gave up 4 bases, with 15 bases separating them. Germline V gene data show CDR1 as LNHDA and CDR2 as SQIVND (reference sequence). The CDR3 runs to 14 residues. CDR3 coding DNA: TGTGCCAGTAGTCCTGGAGGGTCCTATTACGAGCAGTACCTC. Its protein is CASSPGGSYYEQYL.

This clonotype was observed many times. The J gene is TRBJ1-6, the V gene TRBV4-2; possible D gene TRBD1, 5 bases. Trimming left V 0 bases short and J 10 bases short, with 10 bases between. The CDR3 consists of 14 residues. Germline V gene data show CDR1 as LGHNA and CDR2 as YNFKEQ. The CDR3 here is CASSQDQRGSPLHF. In DNA form, the CDR3 reads TGTGCCAGCAGCCAAGATCAGAGGGGATCACCCCTCCACTTT.

This clonotype has a count of ten or more. The CDR3 loop reads CASSLVGLANTGELFF. CDR3 coding DNA: TGTGCCAGCAGCTTAGTCGGCCTCGCGAACACCGGGGAGCTGTTTTTT. The gene calls are TRBV11-2 and TRBJ2-2; D is unresolved. The CDR3 is made up of 16 amino acids. V lost 1 base and J 0 bases, leaving 9 bases between the germline ends. Germline V gene sequence: CDR1 SGHAT, CDR2 FQNNGV. Based on the CDR3 plus reference TRBV11-2 and TRBJ2-2, the full variable domain is EAGVAQSPRYKIIEKRQSVAFWCNPISGHATLYWYQQILGQGPKLLIQFQNNGVVDDSQLPKDRFSAERLKGVDSTLKIQPAKLEDSAVYLCASSLVGLANTGELFFGEGSRLTVL.

Many counts were recorded for this clonotype. This sequence joins TRBV12-3 or TRBV12-4 and TRBJ2-3; the match to TRBD2 covers 9 bases. J gave up 2 bases and V 2 bases, and 5 bases lay outside the gene matches. The CDR3 runs 16 residues. The CDR3 coding sequence is TGTGCCAGCAGTTTAATCACTAGCGGGTACACAGATACGCAGTATTTT. It codes for CASSLITSGYTDTQYF.

The rearrangement links TRBV5-6 to TRBJ2-1; 14 bases map to TRBD2. V was pared by 2 bases and J by 2 bases, with 3 bases of the junction left unmatched. In germline, CDR1 is SGHDT, CDR2 YYEEEE. CDR3 length: 17 amino acids. The CDR3, as DNA: TGTGCCAGCAGCTTACCGGGACTAGCGGGAGCCTACAATGAGCAGTTCTTC. It specifies CASSLPGLAGAYNEQFF.

The chain couples TRBV11-3 to TRBJ2-1; 10 nucleotides align to TRBD2. The J segment lost 4 bases and the V segment lost 4 bases, leaving 10 bases of the junction unmatched. Germline V lookup: CDR1 SGHNT, CDR2 YENEEA. The CDR3 sequence is 17 residues long. The CDR3 is CASSSRGSAGGYNEQFF. CDR3 nucleotide sequence: TGTGCCAGCAGCTCGAGAGGATCAGCGGGAGGGTACAATGAGCAGTTCTTC.

This clonotype was seen ten or more times. The rearrangement links TRBV15 to TRBJ2-3; unclear D gene. This CDR3 region has 12 residues. Trimming left V 3 bases short and J 8 bases short, with 9 bases between. Per germline, CDR1 LNHNV and CDR2 YYDKDF (reference sequence). The CDR3: CATSRDGRTQYF. The CDR3 nucleotides are TGTGCCACCAGCAGGGATGGTCGTACGCAGTATTTT.

This clonotype came up many times. This sequence joins TRBV6-6 and TRBJ2-2; 7 bases align to TRBD1. Germline V gene sequence: CDR1 MNHNY, CDR2 SVGAGI (reference sequence). The CDR3 sequence is 17 residues long. V dropped 7 bases and J dropped 0; count of bases not matched to a gene: 11. CDR3 bases: TGTGCCAGCAAAGTCGGGACAGCCGCTTCGAACACCGGGGAGCTGTTTTTT. It codes for CASKVGTAASNTGELFF.

This clonotype appeared many times. This chain uses TRBV11-2 with TRBJ2-3, with D perhaps TRBD2 (6 bases). The V end lost 5 bases, the J end lost 4 bases, and 10 bases lay between the germline ends. The V gene's germline CDR1 is SGHAT and CDR2 FQNNGV. There are 13 residues in the CDR3. This CDR3 is CASSLGLSDTQYF. The DNA of the CDR3 is TGTGCCAGCAGCCTGGGACTGTCAGATACGCAGTATTTT.

In this sample, this clonotype turned up a few times. The V call is TRBV6-2 or TRBV6-3, the J call TRBJ1-5; D may be TRBD1 (5 bases). The V gene's germline CDR1 is MNHEY and CDR2 SVGEGT. Trimming removed 6 bases from V and 7 bases from J, with 13 bases in between. The CDR3 sequence is 13 residues long. CDR3 nucleotides: TGTGCCAGCAGCCCCCAGGGAGTCCAGCCCCAGCATTTT. This sequence encodes CASSPQGVQPQHF.

This clonotype appeared a few times. V gene TRBV9 combines with J gene TRBJ2-7, with 9 bases fitting TRBD2. The CDR3 extends over 16 amino acids. V gave up 0 bases and J gave up 4 bases; unmatched junction bases: 8. Germline V gene data show CDR1 as SGDLS and CDR2 as YYNGEE. The CDR3 DNA reads TGTGCCAGCAGCGTAGGCAGTCTAGCGGGAACGTACGAGCAGTACTTC. Translating gives CASSVGSLAGTYEQYF.

The chain couples TRBV28 to TRBJ2-1; 10 bases fit TRBD2. The V and J ends lost 6 bases and 7 bases, in that order; junction bases with no gene match: 6. Germline V CDR1 and CDR2: MDHEN, SYDVKM. The CDR3 extends over 14 amino acids. The CDR3 spells CASSFSGRGNEQFF. CDR3 in DNA: TGTGCCAGCAGCTTCAGCGGGAGGGGGAATGAGCAGTTCTTC.

This clonotype was detected ten times or more. The chain recombines TRBV7-9 with TRBJ2-3, with 7 nucleotides matching TRBD2. Germline loops: CDR1 SEHNR, CDR2 FQNEAQ (reference sequence). Trimming cost V 1 base and J 1 base; bases outside gene matches: 5. The CDR3 contains 16 residues. DNA for the CDR3: TGTGCCAGCAGCTTAGAGGGCGGGAGTGGCACAGATACGCAGTATTTT. Its protein is CASSLEGGSGTDTQYF. Together with reference TRBV7-9 and TRBJ2-3, the CDR3 gives the full variable domain: DTGVSQNPRHKITKRGQNVTFRCDPISEHNRLYWYRQTLGQGPEFLTYFQNEAQLEKSRLLSDRFSAERPKGSFSTLEIQRTEQGDSAMYLCASSLEGGSGTDTQYFGPGTRLTVL.

This clonotype has at least ten counts. The chain combines TRBV5-6 with TRBJ2-5; 11 bases line up with TRBD2. This CDR3 has 16 amino acids. The V gene end was trimmed by 4 bases and the J gene end by 1 base; junction bases not matched to a gene: 6. Germline CDR1 is SGHDT and CDR2 is YYEEEE. CDR3 protein: CASSQGLAEVQETQYF. In nucleotides, the CDR3 is TGTGCCAGCAGCCAGGGACTAGCGGAGGTCCAAGAGACCCAGTACTTC.

This clonotype has at least ten counts. V usage is TRBV28 and J usage is TRBJ2-7, with TRBD2 matching 10 bases. CDR3 size: 14 residues. V lost 7 bases and J lost 4; bases outside the gene matches: 7. The V gene's germline CDR1 is MDHEN and CDR2 SYDVKM. CDR3 coding DNA: TGTGCCAGCAATGGGAGCGGGAGGGGGTACGAGCAGTACTTC. This encodes CASNGSGRGYEQYF.

This clonotype occurred many times. V is TRBV14 and J is TRBJ2-5; unclear D gene. CDR3 length: 13 residues. Germline V gene lookup returns CDR1 SGHDN and CDR2 FVKESK. The V end was cut by 5 bases, the J end by 5 bases, with 12 bases between. CDR3 loop: CASSGSGGETQYF. CDR3 nucleotides: TGTGCCAGCAGCGGATCAGGTGGCGAGACCCAGTACTTC.

This clonotype was detected many times. The rearrangement links TRBV12-5 to TRBJ1-6, with 8 positions matching TRBD1. Germline V gene data show CDR1 as LGHNT and CDR2 as FRNRAP. CDR3 length: 14 residues. Trimming at V came to 8 bases and at J to 10 bases, leaving 10 bases not matched to a gene. The CDR3 protein is CASRGETGASPLHF. For the CDR3, the DNA is TGTGCTAGTCGCGGGGAGACAGGGGCATCACCCCTCCACTTT.

This clonotype was detected ten times or more. This chain uses TRBV27 with TRBJ2-1, with a weak D call TRBD2 (5 bases). The CDR3 has 14 amino acids. From germline, CDR1 is MNHEY and CDR2 SMNVEV (reference sequence). V was clipped by 5 bases and J by 8 bases, with 16 bases between them. The CDR3: CASSMRAAFYEQFF. The CDR3, as DNA: TGTGCCAGCAGTATGCGGGCGGCGTTCTATGAGCAGTTCTTC.

With respect to this clonotype: A read error may be the cause here, since a much bigger clone is one base away. This chain uses TRBV5-6 with TRBJ2-7; D is perhaps TRBD2 (6 bases). Germline V CDR1 and CDR2: SGHDT, YYEEEE. The CDR3 has 14 residues. V lost 0 bases and J 4 bases, leaving 11 bases between the germline ends. In DNA form, the CDR3 reads TGTGCCAGCAGCTTGGAAGGAGGGGTGTACGAGCAGTACTTC. Its translation: CASSLEGGVYEQYF.

This clonotype was seen at least ten times. The chain has TRBV7-8 and TRBJ2-3; D remains unclear. Germline V CDR1 and CDR2: SGHVS, FQNEAQ. V was pared by 5 bases and J by 5 bases, with 17 bases between. The CDR3 loop spans 15 amino acids. CDR3 region: CASSLDVGSGDTQYF. The CDR3 DNA reads TGTGCCAGCAGCCTGGATGTAGGGTCGGGAGATACGCAGTATTTT.

This clonotype was recorded many times. The genes are TRBV2 and TRBJ2-6; D might be TRBD1 or TRBD2, each matching 5 bases. Per the germline V gene, CDR1 is SNHLY and CDR2 is FYNNEI. This CDR3 has 16 amino acids. V lost 8 bases to trimming and J lost 0 bases, with 14 bases between them. The CDR3 reads CASSWDGRSGANVLTF. The CDR3 DNA reads TGTGCCAGCTCTTGGGACGGTCGCTCTGGGGCCAACGTCCTGACTTTC. The full variable domain, rest sourced from reference TRBV2 and TRBJ2-6, is EPEVTQTPSHQVTQMGQEVILRCVPISNHLYFYWYRQILGQKVEFLVSFYNNEISEKSEIFDDQFSVERPDGSNFTLKIRSTKLEDSAMYFCASSWDGRSGANVLTFGAGSRLTVL.

This clonotype was counted many times. The gene calls are TRBV5-1 and TRBJ1-6; no clear D gene. V was pared by 2 bases and J by 9 bases, with 12 bases between. Germline V gene sequence: CDR1 SGHRS, CDR2 YFSETQ. The CDR3 totals 14 residues. The CDR3 DNA reads TGCGCCAGCAGCTTCTACAGCCGCGGTTCACCCCTCCACTTT. As protein: CASSFYSRGSPLHF.

This clonotype was seen ten or more times. V and J are TRBV10-3 and TRBJ2-7; 12 positions match TRBD1. J was trimmed by 7 bases and V by 6 bases; bases with no gene match: 4. Germline assignment: CDR1 ENHRY and CDR2 SYGVKD. The CDR3 is 13 residues long. CDR3 sequence reads: CAISPGQGAEQYF. The CDR3 DNA sequence: TGTGCCATCAGCCCGGGACAGGGGGCTGAGCAGTACTTC.

V is TRBV3-1 and J is TRBJ2-7; possibly TRBD1 or TRBD2 for D (6 bases each). Germline V lookup: CDR1 LGHDT, CDR2 YNNKEL (reference sequence). CDR3 length: 14 residues. Trimming took 2 bases from V and 1 from J, leaving 9 bases between them. The DNA for the CDR3 is TGTGCCAGCAGCCAACTAGGGGGGTCCTACGAGCAGTACTTC. Amino acids: CASSQLGGSYEQYF.